This T cell receptor (beta chain) was identified in a study of hypomethylating agent response in myelodysplastic syndrome. Each sample had approximately 430 ng DNA, as two 200 ng replicates, at survey resolution. TCRdb's table, derived via immunoSEQ multiplex PCR, lists solely in-frame clones and lacks some. The data hold thousands of clones, with about 80% observed a single time. The germline V gene has CDR1 MGHDK and CDR2 SYGVNS. V was clipped by 6 bases and J by 8 bases, with 10 bases between them. The CDR3 totals 11 residues. The sample in question was bone marrow, obtained before or after starting hypomethylating agent treatment for myelodysplastic syndrome (not recorded which). This sequence joins TRBV25-1 and TRBJ1-1; D gene uncertain. This TCR was sampled from a human donor with myelodysplastic syndrome. The DNA of the CDR3 is TGTGCCAGCAGAGTTGCGAGGGAAGCTTTCTTT. Its protein is CASRVAREAFF.